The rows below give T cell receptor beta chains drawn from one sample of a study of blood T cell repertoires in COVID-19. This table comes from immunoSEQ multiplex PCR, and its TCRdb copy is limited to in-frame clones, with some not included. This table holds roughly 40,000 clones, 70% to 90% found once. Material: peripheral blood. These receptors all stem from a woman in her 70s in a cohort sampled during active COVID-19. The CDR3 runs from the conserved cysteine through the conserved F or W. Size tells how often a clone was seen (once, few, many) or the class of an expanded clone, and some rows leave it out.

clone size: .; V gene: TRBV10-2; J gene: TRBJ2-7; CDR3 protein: CASRLAGGPGEQYF
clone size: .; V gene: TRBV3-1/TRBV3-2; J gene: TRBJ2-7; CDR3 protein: CASSQATSGNYEQYF
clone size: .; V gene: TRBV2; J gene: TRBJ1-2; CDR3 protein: CASSERGVGGYTF
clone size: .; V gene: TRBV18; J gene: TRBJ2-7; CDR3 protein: CASSPGTGQVSYEQYF
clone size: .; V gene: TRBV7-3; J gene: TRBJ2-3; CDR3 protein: CASSLTRQGPDTQYF
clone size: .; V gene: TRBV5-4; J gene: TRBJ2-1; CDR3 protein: CASSPQASGMYNEQFF
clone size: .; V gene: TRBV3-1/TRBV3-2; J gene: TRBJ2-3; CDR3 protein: CASSLSLTSGTRDTQYF
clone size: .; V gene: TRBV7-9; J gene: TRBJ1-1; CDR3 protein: CASSLTPWGGDTEAFF
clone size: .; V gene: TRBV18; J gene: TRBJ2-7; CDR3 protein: CASSPPNHGFYEQYF
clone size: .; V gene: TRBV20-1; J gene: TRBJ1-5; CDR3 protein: CSARADRRQHF
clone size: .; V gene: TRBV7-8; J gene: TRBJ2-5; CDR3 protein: CASTQALAGVETQYF
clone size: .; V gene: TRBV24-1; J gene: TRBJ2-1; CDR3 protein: CATSDGGSAYNEQFF
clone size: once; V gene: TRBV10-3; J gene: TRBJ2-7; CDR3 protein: CAIGAGQGYEQYF
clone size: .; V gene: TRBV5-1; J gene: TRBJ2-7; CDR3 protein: CASSLALGGGNTEQYF
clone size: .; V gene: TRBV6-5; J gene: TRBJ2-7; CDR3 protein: CASSPGGRYEQYF
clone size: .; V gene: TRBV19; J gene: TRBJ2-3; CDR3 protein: CASRTSDSTDTQYF
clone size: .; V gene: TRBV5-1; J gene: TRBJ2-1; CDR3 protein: CASSVGGLAGHNEQFF
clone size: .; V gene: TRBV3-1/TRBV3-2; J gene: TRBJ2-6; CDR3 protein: CASSQDAPSVAGANVLTF
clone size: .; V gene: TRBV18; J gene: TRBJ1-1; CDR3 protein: CASSEGRLTEAFF
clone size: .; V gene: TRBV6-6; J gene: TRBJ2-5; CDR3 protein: CASSSQSVQAQETQYF
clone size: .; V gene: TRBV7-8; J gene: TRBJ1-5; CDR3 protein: CASSLFARGSNQPQHF
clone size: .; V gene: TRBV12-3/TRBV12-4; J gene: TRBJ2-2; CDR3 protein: CASRETRFGELFF
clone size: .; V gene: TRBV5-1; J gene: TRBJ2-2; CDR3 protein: CASSMGQPNTGELFF
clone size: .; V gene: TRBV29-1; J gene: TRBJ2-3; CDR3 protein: CSVDGSGLTDTQYF
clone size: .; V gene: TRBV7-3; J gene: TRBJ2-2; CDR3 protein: CASSLGSGTGELFF
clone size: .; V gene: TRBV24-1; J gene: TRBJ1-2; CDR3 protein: CATSDNGGNYGYTF
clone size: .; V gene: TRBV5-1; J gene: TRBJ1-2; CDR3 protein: CASSLGQIAYYGYTF